These 15 T cell receptor beta chains came from one sample sequenced in a study of human T cells and chemical hapten exposure. TCRdb re-derived calls from the RACE reads in MiXCR, one entry per CDR3 protein. Among roughly 48,000 distinct CDR3 sequences listed, 3.5% to 5% were seen once. Time point noted: healthy volunteer bleed at 2 weeks. Total RNA was isolated from whole blood that had not been fractionated. The material sequenced was whole blood. These receptors were taken from a human donor in good health. Some clones in this sample may be carry-over from other donors' samples.

This clonotype was seen ten or more times. The CDR3 reads CASSFVSGSSYNEQFF. CDR3 DNA sequence: TGTGCCAGCAGCTTCGTTAGCGGAAGCTCCTACAATGAGCAGTTCTTC. The J gene is TRBJ2-1, the V gene TRBV5-8; D is possibly TRBD2 (6 bases). The germline CDR1 and CDR2 sequences are SGHTS and YDEGEE. Trimming stripped 2 bases from V and 0 bases from J, with 12 bases between. The length of the CDR3 is 16 residues.

This clonotype was picked up many times. The chain is built from TRBV5-1 and TRBJ2-6; no reliable D call. Trimming pared 0 bases from V and 4 bases from J, leaving 14 bases between. The germline V gene has CDR1 SGHRS and CDR2 YFSETQ. The CDR3 has 17 amino acids. DNA for the CDR3: TGCGCCAGCAGCTTGGAGCCTAGGGCGACCGGGGCCAACGTCCTGACTTTC. Translation: CASSLEPRATGANVLTF.

This sequence joins TRBV7-2 and TRBJ1-5, with a weak D call TRBD1 (6 bases). Germline V gene sequence: CDR1 SGHTA, CDR2 FQGNSA. The CDR3 totals 16 residues. The V end was cut by 3 bases, the J end by 5 bases, with 17 bases between. The CDR3 sequence is CASSFFHWGLDQPQHF. The CDR3, as DNA: TGTGCCAGCAGCTTTTTCCATTGGGGGCTCGATCAGCCCCAGCATTTT.

A few counts support this clonotype. The rearrangement uses TRBV5-1 and TRBJ2-1, with D unclear. V lost 4 bases to trimming and J lost 0 bases, with 14 bases between them. The length of the CDR3 is 16 residues. The germline V gene has CDR1 SGHRS and CDR2 YFSETQ. CDR3 nucleotide sequence: TGCGCCAGCAGCCCCGAAGGGTCCCTCTCCTACAATGAGCAGTTCTTC. Its protein is CASSPEGSLSYNEQFF.

This clonotype was found many times. The chain uses TRBV28 and TRBJ2-7, with unresolved D. The CDR3 length is 12 residues. The V gene's germline CDR1 is MDHEN and CDR2 SYDVKM. The CDR3 nucleotides are TGTGCTTGGGGTGTAAGCTCCTACGAGCAGTACTTC. It is translated as CAWGVSSYEQYF.

The rearrangement links TRBV6-4 to TRBJ1-1; D is unresolved. The V gene's germline CDR1 is MRHNA and CDR2 SNTAGT. V was shortened by 9 bases and J by 0 bases, with 14 bases between the two germline ends. The CDR3 runs 14 residues. The CDR3 DNA follows: TGTGCCAGGCCAACAGACACCATGAACACTGAAGCTTTCTTT. It codes for CARPTDTMNTEAFF.

This clonotype was observed many times. The V gene is TRBV29-1, the J gene TRBJ1-1; D gene unclear. This CDR3 is 12 amino acids long. Germline V gene sequence: CDR1 SQVTM, CDR2 ANQGSEA. V shed 0 bases and J shed 6 bases, with 8 bases lying between them. This chain's CDR3 is CSVEDGGAEAFF. The CDR3 nucleotides are TGCAGCGTTGAAGATGGCGGAGCTGAAGCTTTCTTT.

The chain couples TRBV5-1 to TRBJ1-1, with 7 bases fitting TRBD1. CDR1 and CDR2 from the germline V gene are SGHRS and YFSETQ. The CDR3 contains 16 residues. After removal of 4 bases from V and 2 bases from J, the junction contained 11 bases not matched to a gene. CDR3: CASSPWAGTANTEAFF. As DNA, the CDR3 is TGCGCCAGCAGCCCATGGGCCGGGACAGCTAACACTGAAGCTTTCTTT. The full variable domain, in which reference TRBV5-1 and TRBJ1-1 provide the parts outside the CDR3, is KAGVTQTPRYLIKTRGQQVTLSCSPISGHRSVSWYQQTPGQGLQFLFEYFSETQRNKGNFPGRFSGRQFSNSRSEMNVSTLELGDSALYLCASSPWAGTANTEAFFGQGTRLTVV.

The table lists this clonotype with a few counts. The chain combines TRBV13 with TRBJ1-2; D remains ambiguous. CDR1 is PRHDT, CDR2 FYEKMQ, per germline (reference sequence). V was cut by 0 bases and J by 4 bases, with 9 bases left in between. The CDR3 is 14 residues long. As DNA, the CDR3 is TGTGCCAGCAGCTTAGGCCGGGAAGTCTATGGCTACACCTTC. Amino acid sequence: CASSLGREVYGYTF. Based on the CDR3 plus reference TRBV13 and TRBJ1-2, the full variable domain is AAGVIQSPRHLIKEKRETATLKCYPIPRHDTVYWYQQGPGQDPQFLISFYEKMQSDKGSIPDRFSAQQFSDYHSELNMSSLELGDSALYFCASSLGREVYGYTFGSGTRLTVV.

In this sample, this clonotype turned up many times. This chain connects TRBV5-1 to TRBJ2-3; unclear D gene. This CDR3 contains 14 residues. V was clipped by 6 bases and J by 5 bases, with 16 bases between them. Germline loops: CDR1 SGHRS, CDR2 YFSETQ. The CDR3 loop reads CASTPWDIRDTQYF. CDR3 DNA: TGCGCCAGCACTCCATGGGATATTCGAGATACGCAGTATTTT.

This clonotype showed up many times. The chain uses TRBV6-5 and TRBJ2-7; D is uncertain. The CDR3 is 16 residues long. Germline-derived CDR1 and CDR2 are MNHEY and SVGAGI. The V gene lost 2 bases and the J gene lost 4 bases, with 18 bases spanning the gap. The CDR3 spells CASSYASTSRLYEQYF. The CDR3 coding sequence is TGTGCCAGCAGTTACGCATCGACCAGTAGATTGTACGAGCAGTACTTC.

This chain connects TRBV12-3 or TRBV12-4 to TRBJ2-5; 8 bases are shared with TRBD2. J was trimmed by 4 bases and V by 3 bases; bases with no gene match: 7. There are 15 residues in the CDR3. This chain's CDR3 is CASSLSGTRIETQYF. The CDR3 nucleotides read TGTGCCAGCAGTTTGAGCGGGACTAGGATAGAGACCCAGTACTTC.

At least ten counts were recorded for this clonotype. CDR3 sequence: CSAVEGVYEQYF. CDR3 sequence (DNA): TGCAGCGCGGTCGAGGGGGTCTACGAGCAGTACTTC. This rearrangement joins TRBV29-1 to TRBJ2-7; D may be TRBD1 (6 bases). The V gene's germline CDR1 is SQVTM and CDR2 ANQGSEA. Trimming pared 7 bases from V and 3 bases from J, leaving 13 bases between. This CDR3 region has 12 residues.

This clonotype was counted at least ten times. The rearrangement joins TRBV5-1 to TRBJ2-5, with D maybe TRBD1 (5 bases). Trimming took 0 bases from V and 10 from J, leaving 13 bases between them. Germline values: CDR1 SGHRS, CDR2 YFSETQ. The CDR3 runs to 13 residues. CDR3 DNA: TGCGCCAGCAGCTTGGTCCAGGAAGGGGTCCAGTACTTC. Residues: CASSLVQEGVQYF.

This clonotype was found many times. The gene calls are TRBV5-1 and TRBJ2-1; TRBD2 is a possible D gene (6 bases). Trimming took off 0 bases at V and 4 bases at J, with 11 bases between the two ends. The CDR3 sequence is 15 residues long. Germline assignment: CDR1 SGHRS and CDR2 YFSETQ. In DNA, the CDR3 is TGCGCCAGCAGCTTGGGGGCGGGAATATACAATGAGCAGTTCTTC. This encodes CASSLGAGIYNEQFF.